This T cell receptor beta chain is drawn from a study of shared clonotypes between healthy human individuals. The wider study: CD4 naive and CD4 memory each took three plates per donor, while CD8 naive took two and CD8 memory one.

The assay was carried out at the deep level. Generated by immunoSEQ multiplex PCR, the TCRdb table keeps only in-frame clones and is missing some. Here the sample spans roughly 2.1 million clones, about 93% being singletons. To note about this clone: What it recognizes is unknown.

CD8 cells regarded as naive lacked CD45RO, were positively chosen for CCR7, and omitted terminally differentiated effector memory CD45RA+ cells. Losses at the gene ends were 5 bases for V and 4 bases for J; bases not matched to a gene: 13. The CDR3 covers 16 residues. The germline V gene has CDR1 SGHVS and CDR2 FQNEAQ. Study-wide points: Naive subsets typically showed greater estimated richness than memory subsets. Rarefaction showed sorted-subset sequencing was incomplete despite large depth.

The TCR sequence derives from a man in his late teens or twenties in good health. Some clones in this sample may be carry-over from other donors' samples. Sequencing used naive CD8+ T cells from PBMCs. The genes are TRBV7-8 and TRBJ2-7; 8 bases map to TRBD1. The CDR3 region has the DNA TGTGCCAGCAGCATAGGGGACAGGCTGTACAAATACGAGCAGTACTTC. This codes for CASSIGDRLYKYEQYF.